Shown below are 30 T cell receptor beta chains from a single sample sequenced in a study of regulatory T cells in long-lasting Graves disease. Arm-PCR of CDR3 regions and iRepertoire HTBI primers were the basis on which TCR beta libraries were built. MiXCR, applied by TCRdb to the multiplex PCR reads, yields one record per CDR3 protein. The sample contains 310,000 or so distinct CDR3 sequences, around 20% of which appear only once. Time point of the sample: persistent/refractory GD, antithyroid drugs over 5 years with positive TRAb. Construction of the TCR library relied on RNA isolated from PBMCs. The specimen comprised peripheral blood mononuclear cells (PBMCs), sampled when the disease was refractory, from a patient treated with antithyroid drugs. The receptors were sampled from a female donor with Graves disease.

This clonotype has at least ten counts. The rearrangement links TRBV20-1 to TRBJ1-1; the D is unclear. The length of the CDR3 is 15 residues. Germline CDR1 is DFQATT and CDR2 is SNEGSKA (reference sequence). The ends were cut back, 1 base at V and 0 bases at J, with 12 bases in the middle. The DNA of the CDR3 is TGCAGTGCTAGAGGTGCGAAACACATGAACACTGAAGCTTTCTTT. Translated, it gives CSARGAKHMNTEAFF.

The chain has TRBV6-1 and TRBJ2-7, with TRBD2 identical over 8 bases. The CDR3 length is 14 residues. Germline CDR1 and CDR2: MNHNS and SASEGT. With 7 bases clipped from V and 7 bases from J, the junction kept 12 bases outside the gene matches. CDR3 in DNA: TGTGCCAGCACCTCCTCGGGAGGGTCAGGAGAGCAGTACTTC. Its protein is CASTSSGGSGEQYF.

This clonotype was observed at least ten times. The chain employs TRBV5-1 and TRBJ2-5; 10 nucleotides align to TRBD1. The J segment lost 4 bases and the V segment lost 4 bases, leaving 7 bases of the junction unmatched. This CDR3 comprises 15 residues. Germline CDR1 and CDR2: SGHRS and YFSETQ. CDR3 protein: CASSPQTGGGETQYF. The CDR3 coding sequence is TGCGCCAGCAGCCCCCAGACAGGGGGCGGAGAGACCCAGTACTTC. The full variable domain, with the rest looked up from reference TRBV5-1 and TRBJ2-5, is KAGVTQTPRYLIKTRGQQVTLSCSPISGHRSVSWYQQTPGQGLQFLFEYFSETQRNKGNFPGRFSGRQFSNSRSEMNVSTLELGDSALYLCASSPQTGGGETQYFGPGTRLLVL.

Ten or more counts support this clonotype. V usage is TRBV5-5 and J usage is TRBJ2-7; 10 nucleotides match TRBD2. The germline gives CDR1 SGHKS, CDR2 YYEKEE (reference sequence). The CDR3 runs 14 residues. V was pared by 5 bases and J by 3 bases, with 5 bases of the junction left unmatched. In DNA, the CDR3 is TGTGCCAGCAGATCACAGCGGGAGGGCTACGAGCAGTACTTC. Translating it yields CASRSQREGYEQYF.

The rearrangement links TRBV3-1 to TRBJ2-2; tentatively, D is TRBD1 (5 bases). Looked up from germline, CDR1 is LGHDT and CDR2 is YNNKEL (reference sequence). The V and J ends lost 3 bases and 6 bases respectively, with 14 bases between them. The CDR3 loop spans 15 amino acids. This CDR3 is CASSHSTVRPGELFF. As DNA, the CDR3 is TGTGCCAGCAGCCATTCGACAGTCCGACCCGGGGAGCTGTTTTTT.

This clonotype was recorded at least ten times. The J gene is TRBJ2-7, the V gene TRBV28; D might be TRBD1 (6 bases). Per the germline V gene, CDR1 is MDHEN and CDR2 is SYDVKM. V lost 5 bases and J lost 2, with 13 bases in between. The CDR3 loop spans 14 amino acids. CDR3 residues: CASSPDRFPYEQYF. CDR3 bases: TGTGCCAGCAGTCCAGACAGGTTCCCCTACGAGCAGTACTTC.

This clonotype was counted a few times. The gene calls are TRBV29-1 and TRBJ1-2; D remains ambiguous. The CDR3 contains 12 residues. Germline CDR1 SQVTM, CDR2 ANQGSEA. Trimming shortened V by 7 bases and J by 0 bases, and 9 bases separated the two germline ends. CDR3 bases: TGCAGCGGACGGGGAGCTAACTATGGCTACACCTTC. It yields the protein CSGRGANYGYTF.

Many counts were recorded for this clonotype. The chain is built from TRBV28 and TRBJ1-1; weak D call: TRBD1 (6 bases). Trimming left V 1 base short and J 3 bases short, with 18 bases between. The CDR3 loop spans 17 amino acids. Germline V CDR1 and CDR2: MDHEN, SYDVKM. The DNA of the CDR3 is TGTGCCAGCAGTTTATACGGGGCAGGGGAGGAAGACACTGAAGCTTTCTTT. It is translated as CASSLYGAGEEDTEAFF.

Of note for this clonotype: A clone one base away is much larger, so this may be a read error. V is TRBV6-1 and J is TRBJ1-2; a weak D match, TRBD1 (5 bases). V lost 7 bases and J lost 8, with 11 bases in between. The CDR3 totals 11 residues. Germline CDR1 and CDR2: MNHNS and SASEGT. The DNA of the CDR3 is TGTGCCAGCACAAGGGACGTCGGCTACACCTTC. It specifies CASTRDVGYTF.

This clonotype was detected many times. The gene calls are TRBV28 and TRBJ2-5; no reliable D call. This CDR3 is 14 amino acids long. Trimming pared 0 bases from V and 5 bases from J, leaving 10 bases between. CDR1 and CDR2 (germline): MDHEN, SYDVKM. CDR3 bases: TGTGCCAGCAGTTTATGCGAGGATGGGGAGACCCAGTACTTC. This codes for CASSLCEDGETQYF.

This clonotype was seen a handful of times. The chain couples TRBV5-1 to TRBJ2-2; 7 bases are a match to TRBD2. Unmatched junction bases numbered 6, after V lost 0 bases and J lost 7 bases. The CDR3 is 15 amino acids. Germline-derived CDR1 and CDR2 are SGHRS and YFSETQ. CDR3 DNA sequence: TGCGCCAGCAGCTTGGGCGGGAGTATTCACGGGGAGCTGTTTTTT. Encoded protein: CASSLGGSIHGELFF.

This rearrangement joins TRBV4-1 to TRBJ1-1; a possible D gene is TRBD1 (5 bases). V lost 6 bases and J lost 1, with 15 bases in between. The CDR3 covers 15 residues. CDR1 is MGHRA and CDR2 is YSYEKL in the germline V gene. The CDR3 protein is CASRPPRVSNTEAFF. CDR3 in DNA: TGCGCCAGCAGACCACCCAGGGTTTCGAACACTGAAGCTTTCTTT.

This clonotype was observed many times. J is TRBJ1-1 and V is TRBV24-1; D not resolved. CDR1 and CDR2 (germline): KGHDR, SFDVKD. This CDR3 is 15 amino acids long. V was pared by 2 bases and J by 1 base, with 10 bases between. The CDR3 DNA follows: TGTGCCACCAGTGATTCGGGCCGGGGGAACACTGAAGCTTTCTTT. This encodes CATSDSGRGNTEAFF.

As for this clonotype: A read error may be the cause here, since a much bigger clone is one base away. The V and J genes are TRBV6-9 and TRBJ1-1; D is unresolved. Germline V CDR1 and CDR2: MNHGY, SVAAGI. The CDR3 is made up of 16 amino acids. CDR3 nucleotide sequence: TGTGCCAGCAGTTCCGTTTTTCCAGTTACGAACACTGGAGCTTTCTTT. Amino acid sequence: CASSSVFPVTNTGAFF.

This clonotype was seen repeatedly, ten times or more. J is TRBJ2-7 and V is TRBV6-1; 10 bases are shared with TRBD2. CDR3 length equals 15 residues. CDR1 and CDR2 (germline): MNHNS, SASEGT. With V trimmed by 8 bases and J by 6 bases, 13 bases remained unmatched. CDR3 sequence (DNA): TGTGCCAGCGGTGTAGCGGGAGGTGGGCTAGGCGAGCAGTACTTC. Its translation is CASGVAGGGLGEQYF.

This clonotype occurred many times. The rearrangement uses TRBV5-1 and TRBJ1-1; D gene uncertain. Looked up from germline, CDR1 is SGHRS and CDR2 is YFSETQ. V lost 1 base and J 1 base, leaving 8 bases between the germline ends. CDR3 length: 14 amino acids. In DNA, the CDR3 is TGCGCCAGCAGCTTGCTGGGGTCGAACACTGAAGCTTTCTTT. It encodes CASSLLGSNTEAFF.

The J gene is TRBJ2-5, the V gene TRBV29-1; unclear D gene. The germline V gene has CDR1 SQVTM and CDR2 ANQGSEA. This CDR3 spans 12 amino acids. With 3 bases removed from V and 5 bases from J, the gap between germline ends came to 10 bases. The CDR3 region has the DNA TGCAGCGTTGACGCCCAGATTGAGACCCAGTACTTC. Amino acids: CSVDAQIETQYF.

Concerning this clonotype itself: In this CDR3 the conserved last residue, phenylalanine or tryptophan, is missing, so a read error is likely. This chain's CDR3 is CASRSRTGSRELFL. The CDR3 DNA reads TGTGCCAGCAGATCTCGTACAGGTTCCCGGGAGCTGTTTCTT. The chain uses TRBV11-2 and TRBJ2-2; possible D gene TRBD1, 5 bases. Germline assignment: CDR1 SGHAT and CDR2 FQNNGV. CDR3 length equals 14 residues. V was cut by 6 bases and J by 9 bases, with 17 bases left in between.

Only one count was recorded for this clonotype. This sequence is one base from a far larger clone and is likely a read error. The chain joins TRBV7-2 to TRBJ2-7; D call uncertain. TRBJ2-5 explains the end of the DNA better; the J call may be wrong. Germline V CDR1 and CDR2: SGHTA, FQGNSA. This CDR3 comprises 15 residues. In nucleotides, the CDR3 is TGTGCCAGCAGCTTGGGCGTGGGGTGGCAAGAGACCCAGTACTTC. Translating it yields CASSLGVGWQETQYF.

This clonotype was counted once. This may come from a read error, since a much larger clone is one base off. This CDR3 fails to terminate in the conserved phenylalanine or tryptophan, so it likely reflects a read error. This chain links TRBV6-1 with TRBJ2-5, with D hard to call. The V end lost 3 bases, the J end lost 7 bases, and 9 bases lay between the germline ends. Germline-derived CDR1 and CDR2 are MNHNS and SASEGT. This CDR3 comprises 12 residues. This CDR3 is CASSDGPGTQYS. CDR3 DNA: TGTGCCAGCAGTGATGGTCCAGGGACCCAGTACTCC.

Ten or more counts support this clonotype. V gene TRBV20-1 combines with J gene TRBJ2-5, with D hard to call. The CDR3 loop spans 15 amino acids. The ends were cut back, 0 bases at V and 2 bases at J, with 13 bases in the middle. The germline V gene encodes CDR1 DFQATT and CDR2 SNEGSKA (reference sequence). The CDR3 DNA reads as TGCAGTGCTAGAGAAGGGTGGGCGGATCAAGAGACCCAGTACTTC. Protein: CSAREGWADQETQYF.

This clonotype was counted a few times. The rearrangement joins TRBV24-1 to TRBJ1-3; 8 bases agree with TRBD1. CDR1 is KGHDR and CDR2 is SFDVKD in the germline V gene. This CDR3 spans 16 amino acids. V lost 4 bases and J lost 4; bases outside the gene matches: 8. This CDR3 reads CATSDLDRGGGNTIYF. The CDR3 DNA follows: TGTGCCACCAGTGACCTCGACAGGGGCGGAGGAAACACCATATATTTT.

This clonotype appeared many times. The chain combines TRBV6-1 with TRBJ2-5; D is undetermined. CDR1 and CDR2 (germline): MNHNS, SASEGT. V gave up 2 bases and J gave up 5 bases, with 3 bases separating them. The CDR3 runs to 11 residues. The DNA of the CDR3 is TGTGCCAGCAGTGAATTTGAGACCCAGTACTTC. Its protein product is CASSEFETQYF.

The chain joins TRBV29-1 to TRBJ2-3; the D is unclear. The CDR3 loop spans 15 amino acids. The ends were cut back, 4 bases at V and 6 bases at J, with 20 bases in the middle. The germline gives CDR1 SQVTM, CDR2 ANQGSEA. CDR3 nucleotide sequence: TGCAGCGTTGGGAGAAGATACAAGAAGGGTGATACGCAGTATTTT. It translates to CSVGRRYKKGDTQYF.

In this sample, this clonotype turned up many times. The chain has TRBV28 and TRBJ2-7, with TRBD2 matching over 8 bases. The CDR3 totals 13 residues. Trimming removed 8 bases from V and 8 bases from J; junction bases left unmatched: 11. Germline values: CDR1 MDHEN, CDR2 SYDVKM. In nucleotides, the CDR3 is TGTGCCAGCGAGCGCCCCGGGACTAGTCAGCAGTACTTC. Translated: CASERPGTSQQYF.

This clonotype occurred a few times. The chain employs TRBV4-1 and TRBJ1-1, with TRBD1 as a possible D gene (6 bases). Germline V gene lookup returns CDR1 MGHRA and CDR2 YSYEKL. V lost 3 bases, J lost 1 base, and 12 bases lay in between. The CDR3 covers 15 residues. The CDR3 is CASSQMGAANTEAFF. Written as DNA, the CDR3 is TGCGCCAGCAGCCAGATGGGGGCAGCGAACACTGAAGCTTTCTTT.

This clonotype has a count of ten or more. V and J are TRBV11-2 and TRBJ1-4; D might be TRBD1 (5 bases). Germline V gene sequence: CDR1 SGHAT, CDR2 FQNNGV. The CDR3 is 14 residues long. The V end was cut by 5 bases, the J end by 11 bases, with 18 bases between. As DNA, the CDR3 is TGTGCCAGCAGCCCCGGACACGGTGGAAGGAAACTGTTTTTT. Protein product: CASSPGHGGRKLFF.

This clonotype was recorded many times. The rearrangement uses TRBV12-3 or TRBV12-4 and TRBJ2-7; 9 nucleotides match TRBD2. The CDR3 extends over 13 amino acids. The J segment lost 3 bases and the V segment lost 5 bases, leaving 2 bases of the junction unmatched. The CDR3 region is CASSRTSDYEQYF. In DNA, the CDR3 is TGTGCCAGCAGTAGGACTAGCGACTACGAGCAGTACTTC.

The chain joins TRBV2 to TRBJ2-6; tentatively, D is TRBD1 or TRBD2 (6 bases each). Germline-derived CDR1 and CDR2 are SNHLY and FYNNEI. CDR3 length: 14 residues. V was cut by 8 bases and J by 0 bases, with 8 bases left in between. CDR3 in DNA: TGTGCCAGCGAGGGGGGCTCTGGGGCCAACGTCCTGACTTTC. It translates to CASEGGSGANVLTF.

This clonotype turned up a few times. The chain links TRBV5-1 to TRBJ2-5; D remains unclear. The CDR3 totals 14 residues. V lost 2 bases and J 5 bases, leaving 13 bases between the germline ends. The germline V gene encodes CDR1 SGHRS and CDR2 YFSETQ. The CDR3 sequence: CASSFPYSEETQYF. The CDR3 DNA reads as TGCGCCAGCAGCTTCCCATATTCGGAGGAGACCCAGTACTTC.